The TCR beta chain under discussion was sequenced for a study of blood T cell repertoires in COVID-19. The CDR3 consists of 14 residues. V was pared by 6 bases and J by 0 bases, with 2 bases of the junction left unmatched. Germline CDR1 and CDR2: LNHDA and SQIVND (reference sequence). The data were produced by immunoSEQ multiplex PCR, yet TCRdb's version contains in-frame clones alone and is incomplete. Among roughly 250,000 clones listed, 70% to 90% were seen once. The sequence was obtained from a woman between 40 and 55 years old with acute COVID-19. Material: PBMCs or T cells enriched from blood (not recorded which). The chain recombines TRBV19 with TRBJ2-1; 7 positions match TRBD2. The CDR3 sequence is CASRGGSSYNEQFF. The CDR3 nucleotides read TGTGCCAGTAGGGGCGGGAGCTCCTACAATGAGCAGTTCTTC. Combining the CDR3 with reference TRBV19 and TRBJ2-1 gives the whole variable domain DGGITQSPKYLFRKEGQNVTLSCEQNLNHDAMYWYRQDPGQGLRLIYYSQIVNDFQKGDIAEGYSVSREKKESFPLTVTSAQKNPTAFYLCASRGGSSYNEQFFGPGTRLTVL.